This T cell receptor beta chain was sequenced in a study of post-analysis software for immune sequencing data. Study-wide findings and caveats: In multiple sclerosis, normalized Chao1 diversity was significantly below that of controls. Samples sharing a preparation batch grouped tightly together when assessed by F measure. Four to six TRBV segments were more frequent in patients than controls; TRBV5-6, TRBV5-1 and TRBV20-1 belonged to this group.

Unique molecular identifiers were built into the TCR beta cDNA libraries. It was from roughly 1.1 to 9.2 million T cells that some 500,000 cDNA molecules came. TCRdb analysed the PCR reads with MiXCR anew, one entry per CDR3 protein. Altogether some 800,000 distinct CDR3 sequences are present, 46% being singletons, with the ten largest covering 4.9%. The sample holds one count of this clonotype. Its antigen is still unknown. Germline V lookup: CDR1 SGHKS, CDR2 YYEKEE (reference sequence). Trimming removed 7 bases at V and 8 bases at J, with 19 bases between. This CDR3 is 14 amino acids long. The V and J genes are TRBV5-5 and TRBJ2-1; either TRBD1 or TRBD2 may fit D (6 bases each). The sequence was obtained from a girl between 10 and 17 years old with multiple sclerosis. The sample comprised blood. This chain's CDR3 is CASGIGGEGHEQFF. The CDR3 DNA reads TGTGCCAGCGGGATCGGGGGCGAGGGACATGAGCAGTTCTTC.